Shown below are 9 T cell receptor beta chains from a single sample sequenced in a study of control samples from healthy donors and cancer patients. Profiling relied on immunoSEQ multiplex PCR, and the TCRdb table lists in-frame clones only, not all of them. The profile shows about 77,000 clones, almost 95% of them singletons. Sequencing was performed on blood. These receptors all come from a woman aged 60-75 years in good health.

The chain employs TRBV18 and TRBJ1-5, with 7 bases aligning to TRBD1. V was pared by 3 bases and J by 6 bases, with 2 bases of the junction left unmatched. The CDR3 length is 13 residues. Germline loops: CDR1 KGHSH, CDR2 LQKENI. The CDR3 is CASSPTGVQPQHF. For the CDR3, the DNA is TGTGCCAGCTCACCTACAGGGGTTCAGCCCCAGCATTTT.

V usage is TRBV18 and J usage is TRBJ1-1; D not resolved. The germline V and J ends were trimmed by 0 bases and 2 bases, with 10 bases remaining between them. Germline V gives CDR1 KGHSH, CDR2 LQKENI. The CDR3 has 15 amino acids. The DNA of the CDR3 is TGTGCCAGCTCACCACCGATAGGGCCTAACACTGAAGCTTTCTTT. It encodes CASSPPIGPNTEAFF.

Here the CDR3 DNA reads TGTGCCAGCAGCCGCCGACAGCCTTCGAACACCGGGGAGCTGTTTTTT. The encoded protein is CASSRRQPSNTGELFF. The J gene is TRBJ2-2, the V gene TRBV5-7; D is possibly TRBD1 (5 bases). TRBV5-7 is an open reading frame whose function is uncertain. Trimming took 4 bases from V and 0 from J, leaving 13 bases between them. This CDR3 comprises 16 residues.

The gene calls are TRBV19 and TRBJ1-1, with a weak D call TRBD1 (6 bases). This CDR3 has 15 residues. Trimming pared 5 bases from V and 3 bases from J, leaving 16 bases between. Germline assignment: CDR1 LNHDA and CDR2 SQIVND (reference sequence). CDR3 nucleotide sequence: TGTGCCAGTAGTGCTCAATCGGCAGGGGACACTGAAGCTTTCTTT. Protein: CASSAQSAGDTEAFF.

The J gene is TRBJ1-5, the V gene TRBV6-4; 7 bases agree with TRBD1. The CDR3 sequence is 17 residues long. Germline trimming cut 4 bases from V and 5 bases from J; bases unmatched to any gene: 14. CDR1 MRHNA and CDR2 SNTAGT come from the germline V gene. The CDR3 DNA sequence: TGTGCCAGCAGTGGAACTTCTCGATACAGGGGTTATCAGCCCCAGCATTTT. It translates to CASSGTSRYRGYQPQHF.

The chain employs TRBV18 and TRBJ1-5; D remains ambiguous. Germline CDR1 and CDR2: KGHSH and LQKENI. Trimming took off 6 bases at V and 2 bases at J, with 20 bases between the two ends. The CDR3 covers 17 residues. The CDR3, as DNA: TGTGCCAGCTCTCCCACCGAGATCGCACACGGCAATCAGCCCCAGCATTTT. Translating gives CASSPTEIAHGNQPQHF.

Here the CDR3 DNA reads TGTGCCAGCAGAGAGGGAGTAATGGGCACCATATATTTT. Translated, it gives CASREGVMGTIYF. This chain links TRBV6-5 with TRBJ1-3; D gene unclear. Germline V gene data show CDR1 as MNHEY and CDR2 as SVGAGI. The V end was cut by 6 bases, the J end by 9 bases, with 15 bases between. The CDR3 is 13 amino acids.

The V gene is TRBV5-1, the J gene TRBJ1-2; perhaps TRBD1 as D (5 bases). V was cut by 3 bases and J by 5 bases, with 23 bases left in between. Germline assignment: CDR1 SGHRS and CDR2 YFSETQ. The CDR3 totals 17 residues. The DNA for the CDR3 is TGCGCCAGCAGCTCGCACCTACCCAGGGATGATTCTTATGGCTACACCTTC. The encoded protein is CASSSHLPRDDSYGYTF.

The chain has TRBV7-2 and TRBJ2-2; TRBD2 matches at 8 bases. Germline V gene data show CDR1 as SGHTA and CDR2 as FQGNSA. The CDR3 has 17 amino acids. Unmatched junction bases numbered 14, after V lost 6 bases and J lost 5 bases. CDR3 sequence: CASRTGSGRGRTGELFF. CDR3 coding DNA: TGTGCCAGCAGAACGGGGTCCGGGAGGGGGAGGACCGGGGAGCTGTTTTTT.